This T cell receptor beta chain originates from a study of T cells in pancreatic ductal adenocarcinoma (TCRdb year 2017). With respect to the entire study: The work assessed suppressive cells as well as CD8+ T cells infiltrating resected pancreatic ductal adenocarcinoma, measuring their numbers, locations, and properties, in order to shed light on the adaptive T-cell response that occurs naturally. Beyond this particular receptor, the publication reports: Because most pancreatic cancer patients present with inoperable disease, the resected cohort was biased toward the minority with early-stage disease. Comparisons of clonality between tumor and blood may be biased toward lower diversity because tumors are enriched in CD45RO+ effector T cells rather than naive T cells. Compared with tumor samples, blood samples had more total productive templates and approximately 8-fold more unique clonotypes. T-cell clonality did not differ significantly between tumor and blood, with mean clonality about 0.1 in tumors and roughly 0.07 in blood.

The CDR3 spans 16 residues, from the cysteine through the phenylalanine. The entry retains the CDR3 DNA only, 48 bases that are in frame from base 1. According to the germline V gene (reference sequence), CDR1 reads LNHDA and CDR2 reads SQIVND. Between the V and J ends, shortened by 0 bases and 5 bases respectively, the junction contains 11 bases. For this clone: What antigen it recognizes has not been identified. No clone much larger than this one lies a single base away; base qualities are absent.

The selected pancreatic ductal adenocarcinoma patients had received surgery without neoadjuvant therapy. Immediately after surgery, resected tumor tissue was placed into ice-cold media, and part of the tissue was flash frozen for DNA and RNA. Using the DNeasy Blood and Tissue Kit with Proteinase K and RNase treatment, genomic DNA was extracted from about 7 PBMC and 9 flash-frozen tumor specimens. The immunoSEQ hsTCRB kit was used to amplify TCR beta CDR3 regions from genomic DNA. An Illumina HiSeq system was used for high-throughput TRB CDR3 sequencing. As for the original processing: The immunoSEQ software was used to analyze sequencing reads, and nonproductive sequences containing premature stops or frame-shifts were excluded. Repertoire clonality was computed as one minus Shannon entropy normalized by log2 of the number of unique productive sequences. Here the immuneACCESS table is served through TCRdb, limited to in-frame sequences with V and J called. Missing clones are a known gap in these copies; in checked studies unresolved V genes cover under half, and the rest lacks a known reason. V and J calls and clone size are those listed in that table; D and trimming were worked out from the DNA. A total of fewer than 5,000 clones appear in this sample, 65% to 80% of them only once. Around 7.5% of the sample is taken by the ten largest.

This chain joins TRBV19 to TRBJ1-6; the D gene assignment is ambiguous. Sequencing was done on a sample of pancreatic tumor tissue. The sequence was collected from a human donor with pancreatic ductal adenocarcinoma. The donor label of this sample is uncertain. The CDR3 protein is CASSIDRGQNNSPLHF. The DNA is TGTGCCAGTAGTATAGATCGCGGTCAGAATAATTCACCCCTCCACTTT.